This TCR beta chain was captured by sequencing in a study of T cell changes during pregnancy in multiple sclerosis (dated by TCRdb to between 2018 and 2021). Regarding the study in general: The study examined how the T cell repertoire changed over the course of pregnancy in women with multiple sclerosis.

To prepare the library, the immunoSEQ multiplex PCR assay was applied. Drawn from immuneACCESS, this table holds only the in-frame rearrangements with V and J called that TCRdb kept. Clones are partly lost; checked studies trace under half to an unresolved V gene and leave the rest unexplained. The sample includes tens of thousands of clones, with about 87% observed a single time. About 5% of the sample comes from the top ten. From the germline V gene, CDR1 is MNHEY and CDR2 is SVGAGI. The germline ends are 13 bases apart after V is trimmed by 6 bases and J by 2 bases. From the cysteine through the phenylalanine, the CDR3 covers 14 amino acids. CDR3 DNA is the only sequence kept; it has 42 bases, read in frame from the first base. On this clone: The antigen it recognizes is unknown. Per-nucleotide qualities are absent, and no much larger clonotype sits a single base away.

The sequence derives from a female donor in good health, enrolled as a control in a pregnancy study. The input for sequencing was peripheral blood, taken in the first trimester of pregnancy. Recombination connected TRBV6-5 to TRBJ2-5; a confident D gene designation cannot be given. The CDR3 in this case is CASSQVRLQETQYF. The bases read TGTGCCAGCAGCCAAGTGCGGCTTCAAGAGACCCAGTACTTC.